This T cell receptor (beta chain) was captured in a study of CD8 T cells in Susac syndrome. CD8+ and CD4+ T cells circulating in blood were sequenced for TCR beta. Healthy donors served as age- and sex-matched controls. Negative isolation yielded the CD8+ and CD4+ T cells, while FACS enriched the TEMRA cells. V gave up 5 bases and J gave up 10 bases, with 12 bases separating them. Germline V gene data show CDR1 as SQVTM and CDR2 as ANQGSEA. CDR3 length: 11 residues. cDNA came from 0.5 to 1 ug RNA primed by random hexamers. Across 54 Vbeta and 13 Jbeta, TCR beta CDR3 was amplified with immunoSEQ multiplex PCR. TCRdb used MiXCR to reprocess the immunoSEQ multiplex PCR reads, holding one entry per CDR3 protein. The repertoire consists of around 190,000 distinct CDR3 sequences, with approximately 94% occurring once and the leading ten covering approximately 0.1%. This clonotype was observed a handful of times.

This sequence originates from a human donor in good health. J is TRBJ1-3 and V is TRBV29-1; no clear D gene. Sequenced input: CD4+ T cells from PBMCs. This chain's CDR3 is CSVSYSGTIYF. CDR3 bases: TGCAGCGTTTCGTACTCCGGAACCATATATTTT.